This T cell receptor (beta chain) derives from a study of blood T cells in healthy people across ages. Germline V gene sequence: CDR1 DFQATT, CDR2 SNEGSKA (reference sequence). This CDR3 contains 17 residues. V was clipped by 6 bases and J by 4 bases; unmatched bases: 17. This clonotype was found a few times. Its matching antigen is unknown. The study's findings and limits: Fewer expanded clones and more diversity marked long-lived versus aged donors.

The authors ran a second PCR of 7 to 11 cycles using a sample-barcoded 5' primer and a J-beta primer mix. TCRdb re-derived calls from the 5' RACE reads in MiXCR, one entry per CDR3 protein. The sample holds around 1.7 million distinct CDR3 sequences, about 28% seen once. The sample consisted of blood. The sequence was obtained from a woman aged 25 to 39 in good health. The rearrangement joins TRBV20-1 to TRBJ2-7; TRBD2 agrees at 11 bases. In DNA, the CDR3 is TGCAGTGCCCCTGGACTAGCGGGTACCTTCCAAAGGTACGAGCAGTACTTC. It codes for CSAPGLAGTFQRYEQYF.